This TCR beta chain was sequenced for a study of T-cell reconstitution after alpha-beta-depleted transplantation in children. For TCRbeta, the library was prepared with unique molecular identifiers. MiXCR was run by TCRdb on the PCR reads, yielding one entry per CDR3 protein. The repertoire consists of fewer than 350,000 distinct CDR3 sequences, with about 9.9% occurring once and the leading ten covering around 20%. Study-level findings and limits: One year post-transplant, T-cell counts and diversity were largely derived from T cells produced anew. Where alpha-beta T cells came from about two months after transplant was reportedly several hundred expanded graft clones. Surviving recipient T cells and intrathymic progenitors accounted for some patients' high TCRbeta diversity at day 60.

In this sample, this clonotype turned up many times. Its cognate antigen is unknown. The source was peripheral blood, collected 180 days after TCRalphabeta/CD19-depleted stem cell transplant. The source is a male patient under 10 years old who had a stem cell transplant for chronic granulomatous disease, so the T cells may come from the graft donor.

DNA for the CDR3: TGTGCCAGCTCACCACTGACTAGCGGGATAAGAAATGAGCAGTTCTTC. Translation: CASSPLTSGIRNEQFF. The genes are TRBV18 and TRBJ2-1; 11 bases match TRBD2. There are 16 residues in the CDR3. V lost 1 base, J lost 7 bases, and 6 bases stayed unmatched. Germline assignment: CDR1 KGHSH and CDR2 LQKENI.